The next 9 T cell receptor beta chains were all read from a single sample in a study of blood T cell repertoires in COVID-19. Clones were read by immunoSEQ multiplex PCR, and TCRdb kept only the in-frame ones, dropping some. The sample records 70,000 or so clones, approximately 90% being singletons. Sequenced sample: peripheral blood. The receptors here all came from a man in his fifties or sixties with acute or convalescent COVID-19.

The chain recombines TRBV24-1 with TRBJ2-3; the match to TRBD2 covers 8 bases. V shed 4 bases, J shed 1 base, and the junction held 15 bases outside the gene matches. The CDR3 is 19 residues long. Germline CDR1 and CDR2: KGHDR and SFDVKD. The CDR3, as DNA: TGTGCCACCAGTGACCCACTGTCGGCGGGGGGTCCGGGCACAGATACGCAGTATTTT. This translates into CATSDPLSAGGPGTDTQYF.

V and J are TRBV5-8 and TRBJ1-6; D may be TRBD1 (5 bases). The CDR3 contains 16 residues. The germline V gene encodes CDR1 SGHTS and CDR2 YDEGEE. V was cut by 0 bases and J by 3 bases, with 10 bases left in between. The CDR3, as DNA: TGTGCCAGCAGCTTGGGACAGACACGCTATAATTCACCCCTCCACTTT. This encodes CASSLGQTRYNSPLHF.

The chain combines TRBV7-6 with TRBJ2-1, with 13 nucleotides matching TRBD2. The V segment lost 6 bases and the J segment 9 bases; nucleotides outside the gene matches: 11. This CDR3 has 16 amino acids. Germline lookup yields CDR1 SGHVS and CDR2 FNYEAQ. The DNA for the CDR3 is TGTGCCAGCAGACGGAGTGCGGGACTAGCGGGGAGTGAGCAGTTCTTC. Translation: CASRRSAGLAGSEQFF.

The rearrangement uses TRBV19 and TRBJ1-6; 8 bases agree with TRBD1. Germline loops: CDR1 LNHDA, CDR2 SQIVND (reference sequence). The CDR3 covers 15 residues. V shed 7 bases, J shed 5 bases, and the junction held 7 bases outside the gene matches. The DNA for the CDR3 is TGTGCCAGTACCCCCGGACAGGGCAATAATTCACCCCTCCACTTT. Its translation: CASTPGQGNNSPLHF.

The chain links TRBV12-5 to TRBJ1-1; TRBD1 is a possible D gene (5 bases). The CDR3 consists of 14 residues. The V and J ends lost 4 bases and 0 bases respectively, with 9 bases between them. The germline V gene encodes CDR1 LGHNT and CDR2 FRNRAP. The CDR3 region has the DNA TGTGCTAGTGGTTGGCAGGGTATGAACACTGAAGCTTTCTTT. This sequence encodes CASGWQGMNTEAFF.

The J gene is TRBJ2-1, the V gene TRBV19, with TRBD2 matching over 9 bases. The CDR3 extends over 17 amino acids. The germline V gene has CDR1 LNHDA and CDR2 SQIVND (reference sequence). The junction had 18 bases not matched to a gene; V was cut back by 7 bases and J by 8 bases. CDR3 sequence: CASISSLGLAGTYEQFF. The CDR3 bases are TGTGCCAGTATAAGTAGCTTGGGGCTAGCGGGAACCTATGAGCAGTTCTTC. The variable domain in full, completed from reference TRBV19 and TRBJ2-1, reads DGGITQSPKYLFRKEGQNVTLSCEQNLNHDAMYWYRQDPGQGLRLIYYSQIVNDFQKGDIAEGYSVSREKKESFPLTVTSAQKNPTAFYLCASISSLGLAGTYEQFFGPGTRLTVL.

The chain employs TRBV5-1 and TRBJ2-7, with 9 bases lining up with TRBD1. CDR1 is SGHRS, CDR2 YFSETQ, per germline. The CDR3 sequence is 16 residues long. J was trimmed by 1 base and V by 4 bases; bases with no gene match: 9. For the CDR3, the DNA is TGCGCCAGCAGCCAGAACTCCGGGACAGGGTCCTACGAGCAGTACTTC. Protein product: CASSQNSGTGSYEQYF.

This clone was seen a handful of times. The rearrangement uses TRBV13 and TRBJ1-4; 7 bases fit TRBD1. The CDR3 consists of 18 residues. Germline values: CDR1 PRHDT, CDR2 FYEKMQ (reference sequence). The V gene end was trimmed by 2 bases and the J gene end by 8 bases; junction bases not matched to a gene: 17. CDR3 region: CASSLSLGMGQSAEKLFF. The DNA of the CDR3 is TGTGCCAGCAGCTTAAGTTTGGGGATGGGACAGTCGGCCGAAAAACTGTTTTTT.

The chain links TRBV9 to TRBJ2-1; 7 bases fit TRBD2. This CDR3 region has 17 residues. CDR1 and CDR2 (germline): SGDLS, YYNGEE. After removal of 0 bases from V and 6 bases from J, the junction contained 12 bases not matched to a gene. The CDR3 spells CASSVGFGGSDSNEQFF. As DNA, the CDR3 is TGTGCCAGCAGCGTAGGGTTCGGCGGGAGTGATTCCAATGAGCAGTTCTTC.